The 32 T cell receptor beta chains below all came from one sample that was sequenced in a study of T cell responses to AZD1222 COVID-19 vaccine. Profiling relied on immunoSEQ multiplex PCR, and the TCRdb table lists in-frame clones only, not all of them. The top ten clones hold just under 3% of a sample with about 120,000 clones, more than 85% of them seen once. The source was peripheral blood, collected on day 0 of AZD1222 vaccination. Source of these receptors: an adult in good health.

V is TRBV19 and J is TRBJ2-5; 10 nucleotides match TRBD2. The CDR3 contains 15 residues. With 1 base clipped from V and 4 bases from J, the junction kept 3 bases outside the gene matches. Germline CDR1 is LNHDA and CDR2 is SQIVND (reference sequence). The CDR3 region is CASSIAPSGRETQYF. DNA for the CDR3: TGTGCCAGTAGTATAGCCCCTAGCGGGAGAGAGACCCAGTACTTC.

The genes are TRBV7-8 and TRBJ2-7, with no clear D. The CDR3 consists of 15 residues. V lost 0 bases and J lost 4, with 13 bases in between. Germline values: CDR1 SGHVS, CDR2 FQNEAQ. CDR3 sequence reads: CASSLARGVKYEQYF. CDR3 nucleotides: TGTGCCAGCAGCTTAGCGCGAGGAGTCAAGTACGAGCAGTACTTC.

This chain uses TRBV30 with TRBJ1-2; possible D gene TRBD1, 6 bases. V was trimmed by 0 bases and J by 3 bases, leaving 20 bases between them. CDR1 and CDR2 (germline): GTSNPN, SVGIG (reference sequence). The CDR3 is made up of 17 amino acids. CDR3 nucleotide sequence: TGTGCCTGGAGTGTGATTGGTCAGGGGACCGGGGACTATGGCTACACCTTC. This encodes CAWSVIGQGTGDYGYTF.

The chain employs TRBV18 and TRBJ1-6, with a weak D call TRBD1 (5 bases). Trimming stripped 3 bases from V and 0 bases from J, with 18 bases between. CDR1 is KGHSH, CDR2 LQKENI, per germline. The CDR3 contains 19 residues. For the CDR3, the DNA is TGTGCCAGCTCACCCACCGGGACCAATCCTAGCTCCTATAATTCACCCCTCCACTTT. Its translation: CASSPTGTNPSSYNSPLHF.

V usage is TRBV9 and J usage is TRBJ1-3; D is unresolved. This CDR3 has 15 amino acids. Trimming cost V 0 bases and J 7 bases, with 14 bases left between them. Germline values: CDR1 SGDLS, CDR2 YYNGEE. The CDR3 reads CASSVGRETWNTIYF. The CDR3 nucleotides are TGTGCCAGCAGCGTAGGAAGGGAGACATGGAACACCATATATTTT.

The chain's CDR3 is CASSKARTVLNTEAFF. CDR3 DNA: TGCGCCAGCAGCAAAGCCCGGACAGTACTGAACACTGAAGCTTTCTTT. This chain uses TRBV5-1 with TRBJ1-1, with D perhaps TRBD1 (6 bases). CDR1 and CDR2 from the germline V gene are SGHRS and YFSETQ. CDR3 length: 16 residues. The V and J ends lost 4 bases and 0 bases respectively, with 16 bases between them.

The chain couples TRBV6-5 to TRBJ2-1; D might be TRBD2 (5 bases). With 8 bases removed from V and 4 bases from J, the gap between germline ends came to 12 bases. The CDR3 spans 13 residues. Germline lookup yields CDR1 MNHEY and CDR2 SVGAGI. The CDR3 region has the DNA TGTGCCAGCCGGGGAGTAGGGTACAATGAGCAGTTCTTC. This sequence encodes CASRGVGYNEQFF.

The chain joins TRBV28 to TRBJ1-2; 7 bases agree with TRBD1. The CDR3 contains 15 residues. CDR1 and CDR2 (germline): MDHEN, SYDVKM. Germline trimming cut 6 bases from V and 2 bases from J; bases unmatched to any gene: 9. For the CDR3, the DNA is TGTGCCAGCAGCGCCAGCCGGGGACAGAACTATGGCTACACCTTC. Protein product: CASSASRGQNYGYTF.

The rearrangement joins TRBV11-2 to TRBJ1-2; a possible D gene is TRBD1 (6 bases). In germline, CDR1 is SGHAT, CDR2 FQNNGV. This CDR3 comprises 11 residues. V was shortened by 5 bases and J by 7 bases, with 8 bases between the two germline ends. The CDR3 sequence is CASSPGVGYTF. The CDR3 DNA reads as TGTGCCAGCAGCCCAGGGGTTGGCTACACCTTC.

V and J are TRBV3-1 (or the pseudogene TRBV3-2) and TRBJ2-7; D gene ambiguous. The CDR3 spans 11 residues. Germline V CDR1 and CDR2: LGHDT, YNNKEL (reference sequence). Trimming stripped 5 bases from V and 7 bases from J, with 9 bases between. DNA of the CDR3: TGTGCCAGCAGCTTGGTAGGGGAGCAGTACTTC. It specifies CASSLVGEQYF.

The rearrangement uses TRBV27 and TRBJ1-1; TRBD1 matches at 7 bases. The CDR3 is 13 residues long. From germline, CDR1 is MNHEY and CDR2 SMNVEV (reference sequence). The junction had 9 bases not matched to a gene; V was cut back by 2 bases and J by 12 bases. CDR3 bases: TGTGCCAGCAGTTTAGTAACAGGGGTGAAATCTTTCTTT. Amino acids: CASSLVTGVKSFF.

The table lists this clone with a count of one. The V and J genes are TRBV24-1 and TRBJ1-2; 7 bases map to TRBD1. The germline V gene has CDR1 KGHDR and CDR2 SFDVKD. V shed 0 bases and J 6 bases; nucleotides not matched to a gene: 6. This CDR3 has 15 amino acids. The CDR3: CATSDLEQGTDGYTF. The DNA for the CDR3 is TGTGCCACCAGTGATTTGGAACAGGGGACGGATGGCTACACCTTC.

This clone was picked up one time. The rearrangement uses TRBV19 and TRBJ2-2; no firm D call. Germline-derived CDR1 and CDR2 are LNHDA and SQIVND (reference sequence). This CDR3 is built from 16 residues. Trimming left V 1 base short and J 2 bases short, with 11 bases between. CDR3 nucleotides: TGTGCCAGTAGTATAGGGCAGCGCCCAAACACCGGGGAGCTGTTTTTT. Its translation: CASSIGQRPNTGELFF. Full variable domain (missing parts from reference TRBV19 and TRBJ2-2): DGGITQSPKYLFRKEGQNVTLSCEQNLNHDAMYWYRQDPGQGLRLIYYSQIVNDFQKGDIAEGYSVSREKKESFPLTVTSAQKNPTAFYLCASSIGQRPNTGELFFGEGSRLTVL.

The chain has TRBV9 and TRBJ2-7, with D maybe TRBD1 (6 bases). Looked up from germline, CDR1 is SGDLS and CDR2 is YYNGEE. The CDR3 is 14 amino acids. V gave up 7 bases and J gave up 4 bases, with 18 bases separating them. For the CDR3, the DNA is TGTGCCAGCTCCCGGGACACGGACTCTTACGAGCAGTACTTC. Protein product: CASSRDTDSYEQYF. The full variable domain, with the rest looked up from reference TRBV9 and TRBJ2-7, is DSGVTQTPKHLITATGQRVTLRCSPRSGDLSVYWYQQSLDQGLQFLIQYYNGEERAKGNILERFSAQQFPDLHSELNLSSLELGDSALYFCASSRDTDSYEQYFGPGTRLTVT.

This chain connects TRBV12-3 or TRBV12-4 to TRBJ2-1; unclear D gene. V lost 6 bases and J lost 10, with 13 bases in between. The CDR3 runs 12 residues. CDR3: CASSDPLLEQFF. The CDR3 DNA is TGTGCCAGCAGCGACCCCCTATTGGAGCAGTTCTTC.

The chain has TRBV6-5 and TRBJ1-1, with a tentative D call TRBD1 (5 bases). CDR3 length: 13 residues. Trimming removed 7 bases from V and 7 bases from J, with 16 bases in between. CDR1 is MNHEY and CDR2 is SVGAGI in the germline V gene. CDR3: CASTSAGFGEAFF. For the CDR3, the DNA is TGTGCCAGCACCTCCGCAGGGTTCGGTGAAGCTTTCTTT.

The rearrangement joins TRBV6-5 to TRBJ1-1; D remains ambiguous. The V gene's germline CDR1 is MNHEY and CDR2 SVGAGI. The germline V and J ends were trimmed by 2 bases and 8 bases, with 6 bases remaining between them. This CDR3 is built from 11 residues. The CDR3 reads CASSYRREAFF. The DNA of the CDR3 is TGTGCCAGCAGTTACAGACGGGAAGCTTTCTTT.

The V call is TRBV2, the J call TRBJ1-5; 7 bases line up with TRBD1. J was trimmed by 5 bases and V by 7 bases; bases with no gene match: 8. This CDR3 region has 14 residues. Looked up from germline, CDR1 is SNHLY and CDR2 is FYNNEI. CDR3 residues: CASTHDRADQPQHF. CDR3 coding DNA: TGTGCCAGCACCCACGACAGGGCCGATCAGCCCCAGCATTTT.

This clone was picked up one time. The chain joins TRBV4-1 to TRBJ2-4; 7 bases match TRBD2. Germline trimming cut 4 bases from V and 4 bases from J; bases unmatched to any gene: 13. CDR1 and CDR2 from the germline V gene are MGHRA and YSYEKL. CDR3 length: 17 amino acids. In DNA, the CDR3 is TGCGCCAGCAGCCGTTCAATGCTAGGTAGCGGGAAAAACATTCAGTACTTC. Its translation is CASSRSMLGSGKNIQYF.

The genes are TRBV30 and TRBJ1-5, with D perhaps matching TRBD1 (5 bases). Germline V CDR1 and CDR2: GTSNPN, SVGIG (reference sequence). This CDR3 has 15 residues. V dropped 1 base and J dropped 5 bases, with 15 bases sitting between them. CDR3 coding DNA: TGTGCCTGGAGTGCTTTAGTGGGGGTTGATCAGCCCCAGCATTTT. It translates to CAWSALVGVDQPQHF.

This chain links TRBV5-1 with TRBJ2-6, with D hard to call. The CDR3 loop spans 15 amino acids. The germline gives CDR1 SGHRS, CDR2 YFSETQ. The V gene lost 2 bases and the J gene lost 1 base, with 7 bases spanning the gap. In DNA form, the CDR3 reads TGCGCCAGCAGCTTTGTGGTTTCTGGGGCCAACGTCCTGACTTTC. Translating gives CASSFVVSGANVLTF.

The V gene is TRBV6-6, the J gene TRBJ2-7; 9 nucleotides line up with TRBD1. This CDR3 contains 17 residues. Germline V gives CDR1 MNHNY, CDR2 SVGAGI (reference sequence). V lost 5 bases to trimming and J lost 2 bases; unmatched junction nucleotides: 13. The CDR3 coding sequence is TGTGCCAGCAGTCCGGGGTCCGGGACAGGGTTTCCCTACGAGCAGTACTTC. The encoded protein is CASSPGSGTGFPYEQYF.

The chain carries TRBV28 and TRBJ2-5; the D gene is possibly TRBD1 (7 bases). Deletions cut 3 bases from V and 5 bases from J, with 19 bases between. Germline V CDR1 and CDR2: MDHEN, SYDVKM. The CDR3 totals 16 residues. DNA of the CDR3: TGTGCCAGCAGTTTTTACAAGGGGGCTGGAGGGGAGACCCAGTACTTC. This encodes CASSFYKGAGGETQYF.

The V and J genes are TRBV18 and TRBJ1-1, with D unresolved. The CDR3 consists of 12 residues. Germline V gene sequence: CDR1 KGHSH, CDR2 LQKENI. Trimming removed 2 bases at V and 5 bases at J, with 6 bases between. This chain's CDR3 is CASSPGETEAFF. CDR3 DNA sequence: TGTGCCAGCTCACCAGGGGAGACTGAAGCTTTCTTT.

This chain uses TRBV5-6 with TRBJ2-7, with 7 bases aligning to TRBD1. CDR3 length equals 12 residues. CDR1 and CDR2 from the germline V gene are SGHDT and YYEEEE. The ends lost 4 bases at V and 2 bases at J; junction bases unmatched: 0. CDR3 protein: CASSQGAYEQYF. CDR3 bases: TGTGCCAGCAGCCAGGGGGCCTACGAGCAGTACTTC.

The chain has TRBV30 and TRBJ2-3, with 10 bases identical to TRBD2. Germline V gene lookup returns CDR1 GTSNPN and CDR2 SVGIG (reference sequence). The CDR3 runs 14 residues. V shed 5 bases, J shed 8 bases, and the junction held 10 bases outside the gene matches. In DNA, the CDR3 is TGTGCCTGGGACCTAGCGGGAGCGGGCGTTACGCAGTATTTT. Its translation is CAWDLAGAGVTQYF.

The V call is TRBV28, the J call TRBJ2-1; 12 bases are a match to TRBD2. The CDR3 is 15 residues long. The J segment lost 5 bases and the V segment lost 5 bases, leaving 4 bases of the junction unmatched. Germline-derived CDR1 and CDR2 are MDHEN and SYDVKM. The CDR3 loop is CASSTLAGGNNEQFF. DNA for the CDR3: TGTGCCAGCAGTACCCTAGCGGGAGGGAACAATGAGCAGTTCTTC.

The gene calls are TRBV27 and TRBJ1-1; D uncertain. The germline V gene encodes CDR1 MNHEY and CDR2 SMNVEV (reference sequence). This CDR3 is 13 amino acids long. Trimming took 3 bases from V and 3 from J, leaving 8 bases between them. This CDR3 reads CASSLGSDTEAFF. The DNA for the CDR3 is TGTGCCAGCAGTTTGGGAAGCGACACTGAAGCTTTCTTT.

In DNA, the CDR3 is TGTGCCAGCAGTTTCCCGGGACAGCCTAATCAGCCCCAGCATTTT. Amino acids: CASSFPGQPNQPQHF. This chain connects TRBV28 to TRBJ1-5; 7 positions match TRBD1. The germline V gene has CDR1 MDHEN and CDR2 SYDVKM. The CDR3 extends over 15 amino acids. With 3 bases clipped from V and 4 bases from J, the junction kept 6 bases outside the gene matches.

The rearrangement links TRBV9 to TRBJ2-3, with D tentatively TRBD1 or TRBD2 (6 bases each). Trimming took 2 bases from V and 4 from J, leaving 11 bases between them. The CDR3 consists of 14 residues. The V gene's germline CDR1 is SGDLS and CDR2 YYNGEE. The CDR3 reads CASSVSRGADTQYF. In nucleotides, the CDR3 is TGTGCCAGCAGCGTGTCTAGGGGGGCAGATACGCAGTATTTT.

The J gene is TRBJ1-5, the V gene TRBV12-5; a weak D match, TRBD1 (5 bases). CDR1 LGHNT and CDR2 FRNRAP come from the germline V gene. The CDR3 covers 16 residues. Trimming stripped 1 base from V and 0 bases from J, with 10 bases between. The CDR3: CASGLAQGISNQPQHF. In DNA form, the CDR3 reads TGTGCTAGTGGTTTGGCTCAGGGCATTAGCAATCAGCCCCAGCATTTT.

The chain carries TRBV10-1 and TRBJ2-3; 9 bases agree with TRBD2. Germline lookup yields CDR1 WNHNN and CDR2 SYGVQD (reference sequence). V was pared by 3 bases and J by 6 bases, with 10 bases of the junction left unmatched. The CDR3 is 16 amino acids. Here the CDR3 DNA reads TGCGCCAGCAGTGAAGGACTAGCGAAGAGCGCGGATACGCAGTATTTT. Encoded protein: CASSEGLAKSADTQYF.